The 9 T cell receptor beta chains presented below share a single source sample, sequenced in a study of blood T cell repertoires in COVID-19. Data came from immunoSEQ multiplex PCR; TCRdb stores just in-frame clones and leaves some out. This table holds around 85,000 clones, 90% found once. Sequenced input: peripheral blood. The origin of the receptors is a woman of 80 years or more with active or convalescent COVID-19.

This chain connects TRBV12-3 or TRBV12-4 to TRBJ1-1; no reliable D call. Trimming pared 8 bases from V and 4 bases from J, leaving 8 bases between. CDR3 length: 11 amino acids. The CDR3 DNA is TGTGCCAGCGGACGGGGCACTGAAGCTTTCTTT. This gives the protein CASGRGTEAFF.

CDR3 DNA: TGTGCCAGCAGTGATCAACCACCGCAACTAGCGGGCGGTACGCAGTATTTT. Amino acid sequence: CASSDQPPQLAGGTQYF. This rearrangement joins TRBV2 to TRBJ2-3; TRBD2 matches at 9 bases. The CDR3 extends over 17 amino acids. The ends lost 3 bases at V and 8 bases at J; junction bases unmatched: 15. Germline CDR1 is SNHLY and CDR2 is FYNNEI.

This chain connects TRBV4-3 to TRBJ1-2; 7 bases match TRBD1. This CDR3 spans 15 amino acids. V lost 4 bases, J lost 3 bases, and 8 bases stayed unmatched. Germline CDR1 reads LGHNA; CDR2 reads YSLEER. In DNA, the CDR3 is TGCGCCAGCAGCCCTGGAGTCGGACAGGACTATGGCTACACCTTC. Protein: CASSPGVGQDYGYTF.

The table lists this clone with a few counts. The chain couples TRBV28 to TRBJ1-2; 8 bases align to TRBD1. Trimming cost V 5 bases and J 7 bases; bases outside gene matches: 6. The CDR3 is made up of 13 amino acids. Germline V gene data show CDR1 as MDHEN and CDR2 as SYDVKM. The CDR3 loop reads CASSLWTGSGYTF. CDR3 sequence (DNA): TGTGCCAGCAGTCTCTGGACAGGGTCTGGCTACACCTTC.

The table lists this clone with a count of one. The V call is TRBV28, the J call TRBJ2-7, with 10 nucleotides matching TRBD2. Losses at the gene ends were 4 bases for V and 6 bases for J; bases not matched to a gene: 6. CDR3 length equals 14 residues. CDR1 is MDHEN and CDR2 is SYDVKM in the germline V gene. The chain's CDR3 is CASSSLAGVLEQYF. CDR3 DNA: TGTGCCAGCAGTTCGCTAGCGGGAGTGCTCGAGCAGTACTTC.

The rearrangement joins TRBV9 to TRBJ1-4; no firm D call. Per the germline V gene, CDR1 is SGDLS and CDR2 is YYNGEE. Trimming stripped 0 bases from V and 0 bases from J, with 9 bases between. CDR3 length equals 16 residues. The DNA for the CDR3 is TGTGCCAGCAGCGTAGGTGTGAGCGCAACTAATGAAAAACTGTTTTTT. Its translation is CASSVGVSATNEKLFF.

The chain combines TRBV19 with TRBJ2-1, with 7 bases aligning to TRBD2. Germline assignment: CDR1 LNHDA and CDR2 SQIVND (reference sequence). This CDR3 region has 15 residues. J was trimmed by 7 bases and V by 3 bases; bases with no gene match: 9. The CDR3 DNA is TGTGCCAGTAGTATGAGGGCGGGAGATATGAATGAGCAGTTCTTC. Amino acids: CASSMRAGDMNEQFF.

This clone was recorded a few times. The chain employs TRBV24-1 and TRBJ1-6; D is unclear. The CDR3 has 14 residues. Trimming removed 4 bases at V and 10 bases at J, with 13 bases between. Germline CDR1 is KGHDR and CDR2 is SFDVKD. The CDR3 DNA sequence: TGTGCCACCAGTGACTCCTACTCAGCGTCACCCCTCCACTTT. Translated: CATSDSYSASPLHF.

The CDR3 loop reads CASSPNRLARAAKNIQYF. DNA of the CDR3: TGTGCCAGCAGCCCTAACCGACTAGCTCGTGCGGCCAAAAACATTCAGTACTTC. This chain uses TRBV13 with TRBJ2-4, with 7 positions matching TRBD2. CDR1 and CDR2 (germline): PRHDT, FYEKMQ (reference sequence). J gave up 1 base and V 5 bases, and 14 bases lay outside the gene matches. CDR3 size: 18 residues.